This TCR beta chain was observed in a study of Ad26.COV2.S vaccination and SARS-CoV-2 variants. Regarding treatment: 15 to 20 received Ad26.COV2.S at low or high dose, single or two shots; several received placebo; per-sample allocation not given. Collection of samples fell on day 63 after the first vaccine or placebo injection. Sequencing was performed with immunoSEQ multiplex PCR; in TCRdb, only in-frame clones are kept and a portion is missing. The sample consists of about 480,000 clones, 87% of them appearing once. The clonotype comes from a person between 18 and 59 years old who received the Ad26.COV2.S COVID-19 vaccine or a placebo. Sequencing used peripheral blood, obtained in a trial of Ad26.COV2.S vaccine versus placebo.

The CDR3 protein is CASSLESGTTSGRSYEQYF. The CDR3, as DNA: TGTGCCAGCAGCTTAGAGTCCGGGACGACTAGCGGGCGTTCCTACGAGCAGTACTTC. The chain recombines TRBV11-2 with TRBJ2-7, with 10 bases that match TRBD2. The germline V gene has CDR1 SGHAT and CDR2 FQNNGV. CDR3 length equals 19 residues. With V trimmed by 0 bases and J by 1 base, 12 bases remained unmatched.